Listed here is a single T cell receptor beta chain. The CDR3 covers 14 residues. From germline, CDR1 is SQVTM and CDR2 ANQGSEA. V was clipped by 7 bases and J by 5 bases; unmatched bases: 10. Method: immunoSEQ multiplex PCR; TCRdb's copy keeps in-frame clones and lacks some. The table shows approximately 160,000 clones, with roughly 84% occurring only once. The data were taken from a study of blood T cell repertoires in COVID-19. This chain links TRBV29-1 with TRBJ2-3; 9 bases match TRBD1. Sequencing was performed on peripheral blood. The receptor comes from a man in his sixties who had recovered from COVID-19. CDR3 nucleotides: TGCAGCGCACCCACAGGGGGCGCGTTAGATACGCAGTATTTT. Translation: CSAPTGGALDTQYF.